This TCR beta chain was obtained from a study of blood T cell repertoires in COVID-19 (dated by TCRdb to 2020 to 2022). Some background on the complete study: The collaborator samples originated in the United States, Italy and Spain and spanned the acute and convalescent phases of COVID-19. Where available, HLA class I and class II types were taken from metadata supplied by the sample provider and were not determined by assay-based typing. The repertoires were released in a freely available public database meant as a resource for research on the immune response to SARS-CoV-2. The prospective study material was composed of cDNA or gDNA derived from T cells, B-cell-depleted T cells, or PBMCs. The samples were drawn from two sources: the first 160 participants of the ongoing ImmuneRACE study, and 1,000 to 1,500 subjects contributed by 6 global collaborators. Subjects who had been exposed to COVID-19, were actively infected with it, or had recovered from it provided the deeply sampled blood TCRbeta repertoires that made up the dataset. The sample metadata nearly always contained a de-identified subject ID, COVID-19 status, age in years and sex.

One collaborating source in Seattle enrolled patients during active infection and followed them longitudinally through the course of disease. Whole blood was collected in K2EDTA tubes by collaborating institutions according to the institutions' own protocols. For TCRbeta analysis, collaborators shipped samples as frozen whole blood, isolated PBMCs, or DNA extracted from either of those sample types. The immunoSEQ Assay, a bias-controlled multiplex PCR, was used to amplify TCRbeta CDR3 regions from genomic DNA. The study's own analysis went as follows. The number of nucleated cells in each sample was estimated by amplification of reference gene primers within the assay. To quantify the absolute abundance of each unique TCRbeta CDR3 rearrangement, sequence reads were collapsed and filtered. Productive Simpson clonality was computed per sample as the square root of Simpson's diversity index over productive rearrangements. TCRdb re-hosts the immuneACCESS table, in-frame sequences only. Its copies lack some clones; in the studies checked, an unresolved V gene accounts for under half of them, and the cause for the rest is not known. That table supplies the V and J calls and clone size; D and trimming were determined from the DNA. The sample has over 75,000 clones on record, over 85% of them singletons. The ten top clones hold about 4.2% of the sample.

Here is what the overall study found, with its caveats: The quantity of clinical and demographic metadata differed by source and by participant and was supplied without curation.

Relative to germline, V is missing 0 bases and J is missing 4 bases, with 4 bases of the junction outside any gene match. Per the germline V gene, MGHRA is the CDR1 and YSYEKL is the CDR2. The CDR3 measures 16 amino acids from cysteine to phenylalanine. Only the CDR3 region is kept as DNA, spanning 48 bases read in frame from base 1. In the case of this clone: There is no known antigen for this receptor. No base quality information exists; no much larger clone differs at one position.

The sequence joins TRBV4-1 to TRBJ1-3, with 9 bases in between that match TRBD1. This clonotype was sampled from a human donor with COVID-19, enrolled during active disease. The donor label of this sample is uncertain. The sample comprised peripheral blood. The nucleotides read TGCGCCAGCAGCCAAGAGGGACAGGGAATGGGAAACACCATATATTTT. It is translated as CASSQEGQGMGNTIYF.